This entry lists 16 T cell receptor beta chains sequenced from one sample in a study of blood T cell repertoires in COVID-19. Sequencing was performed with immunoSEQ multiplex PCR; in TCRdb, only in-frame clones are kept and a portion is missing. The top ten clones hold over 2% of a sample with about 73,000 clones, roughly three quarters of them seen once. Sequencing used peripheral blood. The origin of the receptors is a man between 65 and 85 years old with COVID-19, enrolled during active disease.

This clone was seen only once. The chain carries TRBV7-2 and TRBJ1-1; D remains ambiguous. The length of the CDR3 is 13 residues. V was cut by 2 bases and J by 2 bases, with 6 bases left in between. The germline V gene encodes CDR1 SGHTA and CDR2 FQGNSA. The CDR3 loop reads CASSLMGNTEAFF. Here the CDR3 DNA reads TGTGCCAGCAGCTTAATGGGCAACACTGAAGCTTTCTTT.

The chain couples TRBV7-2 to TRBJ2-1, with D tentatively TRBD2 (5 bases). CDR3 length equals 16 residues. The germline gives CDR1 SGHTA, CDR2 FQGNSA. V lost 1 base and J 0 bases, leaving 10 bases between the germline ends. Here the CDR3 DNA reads TGTGCCAGCAGCTTAGGTAGCGTCTCCTCCTACAATGAGCAGTTCTTC. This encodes CASSLGSVSSYNEQFF.

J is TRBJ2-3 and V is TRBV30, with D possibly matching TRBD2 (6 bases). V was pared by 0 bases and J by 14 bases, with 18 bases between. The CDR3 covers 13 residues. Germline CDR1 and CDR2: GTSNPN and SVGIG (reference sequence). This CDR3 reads CAWSVGGRLGPYF. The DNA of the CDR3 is TGTGCCTGGAGTGTAGGAGGGAGACTTGGGCCGTATTTT.

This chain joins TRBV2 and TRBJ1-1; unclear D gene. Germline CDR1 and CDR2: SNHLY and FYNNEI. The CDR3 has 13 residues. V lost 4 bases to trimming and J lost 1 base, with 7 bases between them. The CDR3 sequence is CASSVEGNTEAFF. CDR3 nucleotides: TGTGCCAGCAGTGTCGAGGGGAACACTGAAGCTTTCTTT.

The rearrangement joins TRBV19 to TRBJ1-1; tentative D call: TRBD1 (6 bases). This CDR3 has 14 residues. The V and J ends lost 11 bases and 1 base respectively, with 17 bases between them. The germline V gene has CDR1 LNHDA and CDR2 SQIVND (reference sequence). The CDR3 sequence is CAGKARTENTEAFF. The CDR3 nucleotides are TGTGCCGGAAAAGCCCGGACAGAGAACACTGAAGCTTTCTTT.

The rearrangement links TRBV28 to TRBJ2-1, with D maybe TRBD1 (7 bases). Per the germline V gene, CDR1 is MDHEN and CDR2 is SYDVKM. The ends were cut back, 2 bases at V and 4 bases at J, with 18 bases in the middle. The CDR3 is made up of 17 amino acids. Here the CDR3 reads CASSLVHPTGTYNEQFF. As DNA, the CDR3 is TGTGCCAGCAGTTTAGTTCATCCGACAGGGACTTACAATGAGCAGTTCTTC.

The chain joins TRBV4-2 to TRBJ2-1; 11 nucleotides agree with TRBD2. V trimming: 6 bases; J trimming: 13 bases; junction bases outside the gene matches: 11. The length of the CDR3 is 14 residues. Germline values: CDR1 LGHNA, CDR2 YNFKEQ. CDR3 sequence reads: CASSPGTSGIHQFF. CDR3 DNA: TGTGCCAGCAGTCCCGGGACTAGCGGCATCCACCAGTTCTTC.

CDR3 protein: CASSDLGRGRPQHF. DNA for the CDR3: TGTGCCAGCAGTGACCTGGGCAGGGGGCGGCCCCAGCATTTT. The gene calls are TRBV6-1 and TRBJ1-5; 8 bases fit TRBD1. CDR1 is MNHNS and CDR2 is SASEGT in the germline V gene. Germline trimming cut 3 bases from V and 9 bases from J; bases unmatched to any gene: 7. This CDR3 has 14 amino acids.

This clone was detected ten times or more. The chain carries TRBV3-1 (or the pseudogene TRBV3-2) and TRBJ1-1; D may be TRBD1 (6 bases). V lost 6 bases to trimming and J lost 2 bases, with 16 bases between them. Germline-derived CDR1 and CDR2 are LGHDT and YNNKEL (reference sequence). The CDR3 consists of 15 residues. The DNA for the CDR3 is TGTGCCAGCAGGCGTACACCGGGACAAAACACTGAAGCTTTCTTT. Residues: CASRRTPGQNTEAFF.

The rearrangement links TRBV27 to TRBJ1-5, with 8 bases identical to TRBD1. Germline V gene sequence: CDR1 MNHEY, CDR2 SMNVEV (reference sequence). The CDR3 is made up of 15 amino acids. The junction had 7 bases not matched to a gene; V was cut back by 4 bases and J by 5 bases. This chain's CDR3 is CASSYRGNRDQPQHF. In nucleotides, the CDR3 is TGTGCCAGCAGTTACAGGGGGAATCGTGATCAGCCCCAGCATTTT.

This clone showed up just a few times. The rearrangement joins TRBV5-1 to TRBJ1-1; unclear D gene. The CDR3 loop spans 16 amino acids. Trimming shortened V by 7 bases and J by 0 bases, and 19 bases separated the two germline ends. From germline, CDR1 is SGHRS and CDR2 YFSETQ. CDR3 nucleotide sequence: TGCGCCAGCTGCCGAGGAGCAGGCGGGATGAACACTGAAGCTTTCTTT. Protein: CASCRGAGGMNTEAFF.

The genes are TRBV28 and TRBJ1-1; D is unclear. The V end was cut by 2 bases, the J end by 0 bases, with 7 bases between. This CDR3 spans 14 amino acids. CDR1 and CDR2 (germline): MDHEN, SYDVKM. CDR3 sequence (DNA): TGTGCCAGCAGTTTAGTCCCCGTGAACACTGAAGCTTTCTTT. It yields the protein CASSLVPVNTEAFF.

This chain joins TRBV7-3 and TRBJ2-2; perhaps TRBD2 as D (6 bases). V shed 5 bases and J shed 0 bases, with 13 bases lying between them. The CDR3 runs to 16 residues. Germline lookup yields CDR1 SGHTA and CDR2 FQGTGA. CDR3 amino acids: CASSQNGGTNTGELFF. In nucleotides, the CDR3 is TGTGCCAGCAGCCAAAACGGGGGAACGAACACCGGGGAGCTGTTTTTT.

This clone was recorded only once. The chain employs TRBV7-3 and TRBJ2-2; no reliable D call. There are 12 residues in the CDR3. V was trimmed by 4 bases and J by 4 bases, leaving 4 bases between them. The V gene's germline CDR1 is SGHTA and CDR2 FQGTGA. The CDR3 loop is CASSSFTGELFF. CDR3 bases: TGTGCCAGCAGCTCGTTCACCGGGGAGCTGTTTTTT.

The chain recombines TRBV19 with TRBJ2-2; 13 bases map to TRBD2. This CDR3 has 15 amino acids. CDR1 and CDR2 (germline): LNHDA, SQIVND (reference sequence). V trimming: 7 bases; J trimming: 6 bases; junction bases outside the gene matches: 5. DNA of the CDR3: TGTGCCAGTACAGGACTAGCGGGAGTCTCCGGGGAGCTGTTTTTT. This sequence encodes CASTGLAGVSGELFF. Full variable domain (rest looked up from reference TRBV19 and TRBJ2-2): DGGITQSPKYLFRKEGQNVTLSCEQNLNHDAMYWYRQDPGQGLRLIYYSQIVNDFQKGDIAEGYSVSREKKESFPLTVTSAQKNPTAFYLCASTGLAGVSGELFFGEGSRLTVL.

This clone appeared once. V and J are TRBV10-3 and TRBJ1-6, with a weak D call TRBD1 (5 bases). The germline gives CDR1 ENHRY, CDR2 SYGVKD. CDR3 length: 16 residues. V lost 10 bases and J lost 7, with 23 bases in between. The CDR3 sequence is CATTFAETRGNSPLHF. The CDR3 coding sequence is TGTGCCACCACCTTCGCGGAGACCCGGGGGAATTCACCCCTCCACTTT.